Each of the 12 T cell receptor beta chains below was sequenced from the same sample in a study of T cells expressing NK-cell markers. TCRdb reanalyzed the 5' RACE reads, giving one entry per CDR3 protein sequence and no DNA. The record lists about 260,000 distinct CDR3 sequences, of which the ten most abundant hold roughly 0.4%. The sequenced sample was blood T cells: a sorted CD56 or NKG2C T cell subset, CD4+ or CD8+ T cells, or bulk PBMC T cells (not recorded which). The receptors originated from a man younger than 35 in good health.

This chain connects TRBV29-1 to TRBJ2-3; no DNA is available, so the TRBD1 call from TCRdb remains unchecked. The CDR3 extends over 15 amino acids. The germline gives CDR1 SQVTM, CDR2 ANQGSEA. CDR3 sequence: CSVQGDRRTTDTQYF.

The V and J genes are TRBV12-3 or TRBV12-4 and TRBJ1-3. The CDR3 sequence is 15 residues long. The CDR3 region is CASTLTMGRGNTIYF.

The rearrangement joins TRBV7-8 to TRBJ2-1; TCRdb names TRBD2, which stays unverified in the absence of DNA. The germline V gene has CDR1 SGHVS and CDR2 FQNEAQ. The CDR3 contains 16 residues. CDR3 amino acids: CASSFQASGSGNEQFF.

The chain's CDR3 is CASSGSDRAYNEQFF. This sequence joins TRBV9 and TRBJ2-1; TCRdb's D gene call, TRBD1, goes unchecked for lack of DNA. The CDR3 loop spans 15 amino acids. The germline gives CDR1 SGDLS, CDR2 YYNGEE.

V is TRBV12-3 or TRBV12-4 and J is TRBJ2-5; TCRdb picks TRBD1, but there is no DNA to check that call. This CDR3 has 15 amino acids. This chain's CDR3 is CASSPRTGIQETQYF.

CDR3 protein: CASSEWSVLDTEAFF. V is TRBV25-1 and J is TRBJ1-1. Germline lookup yields CDR1 MGHDK and CDR2 SYGVNS. This CDR3 contains 15 residues. The variable domain in full, completed from reference TRBV25-1 and TRBJ1-1, reads EADIYQTPRYLVIGTGKKITLECSQTMGHDKMYWYQQDPGMELHLIHYSYGVNSTEKGDLSSESTVSRIRTEHFPLTLESARPSHTSQYLCASSEWSVLDTEAFFGQGTRLTVV.

The chain joins TRBV6-5 to TRBJ1-1. Per the germline V gene, CDR1 is MNHEY and CDR2 is SVGAGI. The CDR3 is made up of 12 amino acids. CDR3 region: CASRDRNTEAFF.

The rearrangement links TRBV15 to TRBJ2-1; without DNA, the TCRdb call of TRBD1 cannot be checked. This CDR3 contains 21 residues. CDR1 and CDR2 (germline): LNHNV, YYDKDF (reference sequence). CDR3 in amino acids: CATSPHGATSFRSGSYNEQFF. The complete variable domain, with remaining parts taken from reference TRBV15 and TRBJ2-1, reads DAMVIQNPRYQVTQFGKPVTLSCSQTLNHNVMYWYQQKSSQAPKLLFHYYDKDFNNEADTPDNFQSRRPNTSFCFLDIRSPGLGDTAMYLCATSPHGATSFRSGSYNEQFFGPGTRLTVL.

The rearrangement uses TRBV18 and TRBJ2-1; the TCRdb D gene call, TRBD2, has no DNA to confirm it. This CDR3 spans 18 amino acids. The germline V gene encodes CDR1 KGHSH and CDR2 LQKENI. The CDR3 sequence is CASSPPRSLGLAGNEQFF. Complete variable domain (other parts from reference TRBV18 and TRBJ2-1): NAGVMQNPRHLVRRRGQEARLRCSPMKGHSHVYWYRQLPEEGLKFMVYLQKENIIDESGMPKERFSAEFPKEGPSILRIQQVVRGDSAAYFCASSPPRSLGLAGNEQFFGPGTRLTVL.

This chain joins TRBV7-6 and TRBJ1-1; TCRdb indicates TRBD1, and absent DNA this call remains unverified. The CDR3 has 14 amino acids. Germline V lookup: CDR1 SGHVS, CDR2 FNYEAQ. This CDR3 is CASSPRQGRTEAFF.

The rearrangement uses TRBV24-1 and TRBJ2-1; the TRBD2 assignment by TCRdb is unverifiable without DNA. CDR3 length equals 16 residues. Germline V gene sequence: CDR1 KGHDR, CDR2 SFDVKD. The CDR3: CATSAIRDLKGNEQFF.

The chain is built from TRBV7-6 and TRBJ2-6. The CDR3 has 17 residues. Germline values: CDR1 SGHVS, CDR2 FNYEAQ. The CDR3: CASSLGYKSSGANVLTF.